Here is one TCR beta chain with its context. Its target is not known. The CDR3 spans 15 residues. CDR1 is ENHRY, CDR2 SYGVKD, per germline. V shed 6 bases, J shed 2 bases, and the junction held 9 bases outside the gene matches. These data come from a study of TIL therapy for anti-PD-1-resistant metastatic lung cancer. The overall study: Median tumor mutation burden was about 1.5 mutations per megabase. Findings and limits, study-wide: Treatment-naive, never-smoker and oncogene-addicted patients were overrepresented in this highly selected cohort.

Sequencing used immunoSEQ v3. TCRdb's copy holds only in-frame clones and misses some; the assay was immunoSEQ multiplex PCR. This sample yields 36,000 or so clones, of which over 70% are seen a single time; about 5.7% belongs to the top ten. Time point given: pre-treatment sample, taken before nivolumab and TIL therapy. The source was blood, collected at baseline. The sequence derives from a person between 25 and 80 years old with non-small cell lung cancer. This chain uses TRBV10-3 with TRBJ2-7, with 8 bases matching TRBD1. The CDR3 sequence: CAISGSGQDPYEQYF. CDR3 DNA sequence: TGTGCCATCAGCGGATCGGGACAGGACCCCTACGAGCAGTACTTC.